Below, 2 T cell receptor beta chains from the same sample are listed, as sequenced in a study of blood T cells in healthy people across ages. Primed by a sample-barcoded 5' primer and a J-beta primer mix, a second PCR proceeded for about 6 to 11 cycles. TCRdb used MiXCR to reprocess the 5' RACE reads, holding one entry per CDR3 protein. The sample lists approximately 290,000 distinct CDR3 sequences; around 27% were seen once. Material: blood. All receptors come from an older woman in good health.

Turning to this clonotype: Relative to the germline gene, one junction end is altered; a read error may explain this. The chain recombines TRBV3-1 with TRBJ2-1, with D unresolved. The CDR3 runs 14 residues. Looked up from germline, CDR1 is LGHDT and CDR2 is YNNKEL (reference sequence). For the CDR3, the DNA is TGTGCCAGCAGCCAAGAAGATCACTACGATGAGCAGTTCTTC. This codes for CASSQEDHYDEQFF.

A remark on this clonotype: Possible read error: a much larger clone is one base away. The chain is built from TRBV6-6 and TRBJ2-3, with 7 bases lining up with TRBD1. V lost 8 bases, J lost 4 bases, and 9 bases stayed unmatched. This CDR3 spans 14 amino acids. Germline V gene lookup returns CDR1 MNHNY and CDR2 SVGAGI (reference sequence). The CDR3 region is CASLNQGVSDTQYF. The CDR3 coding sequence is TGTGCCAGCCTAAACCAGGGGGTCTCAGATACGCAGTATTTT.